The T cell receptor beta chain described here comes from a study of shared clonotypes between healthy human individuals. Study overall: Sampling drew on donors who were a couple of women and three men aged 18 to 49.

This CDR3 contains 10 residues. Germline CDR1 is SGHTA and CDR2 is FQGNSA. The ends were cut back, 7 bases at V and 4 bases at J, with 5 bases in the middle. Libraries were prepared by immunoSEQ multiplex PCR; TCRdb keeps only in-frame clonotypes and omits some of them. The data hold some 2.4 million clones, with 93% observed a single time. This sequence was found in a man between 18 and 35 years old in good health. Some clones in this sample may be carry-over from other donors' samples. The specimen was naive CD4+ T cells from PBMCs. Subset described: CD45RA+ positively selected. V usage is TRBV7-2 and J usage is TRBJ2-7; no clear D. As DNA, the CDR3 is TGTGCCAGCATCTCGTACGAGCAGTACTTC. This codes for CASISYEQYF.